This T cell receptor beta chain was retrieved from a study of T cell clonality in common variable immunodeficiency. Sequencing was performed with immunoSEQ multiplex PCR; in TCRdb, only in-frame clones are kept and a portion is missing. The specimen gives about 64,000 clones without singletons; the ten biggest hold 1.7%. The CDR3 contains 13 residues. Germline V CDR1 and CDR2: SGHDN, FVKESK. Deletions cut 6 bases from V and 8 bases from J, with 14 bases between. Points from the study as a whole: Compared with controls, CVID subjects had fewer shared TCRbeta clones. Authors noted CVID clonality's cause needs subpopulation repertoire sequencing. CVID subjects showed higher TCRbeta clonality than healthy controls. Reportedly, TCR beta sequences from common variable immunodeficiency showed fewer deletions and N-nucleotide insertions.

The sample holds many counts of this clone. What it binds is unknown. The CDR3 end is not reached by the read, which stops 3 residues before it; the germline J gene fills it in. The rearrangement joins TRBV14 to TRBJ2-1, with D maybe TRBD2 (5 bases). Material for sequencing was peripheral blood mononuclear cells. The TCR sequence derives from a person aged 18-69 years in good health. Here the CDR3 reads CASRPGRGYEQFF. CDR3 DNA (partial): TGTGCCAGCAGACCCGGTAGAGGGTATGAG. Full variable domain (outside the CDR3, taken from reference TRBV14 and TRBJ2-1): EAGVTQFPSHSVIEKGQTVTLRCDPISGHDNLYWYRRVMGKEIKFLLHFVKESKQDESGMPNNRFLAERTGGTYSTLKVQPAELEDSGVYFCASRPGRGYEQFFGPGTRLTVL.